The rows below give T cell receptor beta chains drawn from one sample of a study of blood T cell repertoires in COVID-19. Measured with immunoSEQ multiplex PCR; TCRdb has only the in-frame clones, and not every one. Of tens of thousands of clones listed, 88% are singletons. Sequencing used peripheral blood. The receptor source for this set is a human donor in a cohort sampled during active COVID-19. The CDR3 runs from the conserved cysteine through the conserved F or W.

v_gene	CDR3aa
TRBV9	CASSNSPGTADSPLHF
TRBV18	CASSPEGAHNEKLFF
TRBV4-1	CASRPTLTGQKNTEAFF
TRBV5-1	CASSFTSGTGELFF
TRBV15	CATTGNRNQPQHF
TRBV28	CASQQGWVTEAFF
TRBV14	CASSPPGQGVVEAFF
TRBV18	CASSPREIAEQYF
TRBV7-2	CASSNRGGIYNEQFF
TRBV7-3	CASSLTLGTGANVLTF
TRBV5-1	CASSSGLPDEQFF
TRBV3-1/TRBV3-2	CASSPSRTSGMETQYF